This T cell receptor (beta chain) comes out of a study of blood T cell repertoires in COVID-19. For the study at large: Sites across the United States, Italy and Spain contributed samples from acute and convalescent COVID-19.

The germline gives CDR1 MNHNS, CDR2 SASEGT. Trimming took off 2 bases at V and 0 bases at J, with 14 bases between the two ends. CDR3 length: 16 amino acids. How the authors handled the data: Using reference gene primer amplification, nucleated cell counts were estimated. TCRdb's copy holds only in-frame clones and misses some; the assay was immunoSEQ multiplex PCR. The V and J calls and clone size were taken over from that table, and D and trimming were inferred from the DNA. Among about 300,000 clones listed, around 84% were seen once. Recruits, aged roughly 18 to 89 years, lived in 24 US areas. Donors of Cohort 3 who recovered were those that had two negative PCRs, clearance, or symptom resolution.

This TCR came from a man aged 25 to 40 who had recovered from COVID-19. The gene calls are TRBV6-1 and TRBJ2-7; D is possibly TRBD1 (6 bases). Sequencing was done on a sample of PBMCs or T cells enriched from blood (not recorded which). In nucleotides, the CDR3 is TGTGCCAGCAGTGAATCAGGGGCACCCCTCTCCTACGAGCAGTACTTC. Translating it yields CASSESGAPLSYEQYF.